The 26 T cell receptor beta chains below come from one sample, sequenced in a study of T-cell reconstitution after alpha-beta-depleted transplantation in children. It was with unique molecular identifiers that the TCRbeta library was prepared. TCRdb used MiXCR to reprocess the PCR reads, holding one entry per CDR3 protein. The top ten hold approximately 29% of the sample, which has around 420,000 distinct CDR3 sequences, around 16% seen once. Sequenced material: PBMCs, mostly from graft donor cells, taken 360 days after TCRalphabeta/CD19-depleted stem cell transplant. The source is a boy in the first two years of life who had a stem cell transplant for Wiskott-Aldrich syndrome, so the T cells may come from the graft donor.

The sample holds many counts of this clonotype. V is TRBV7-9 and J is TRBJ2-7; TRBD1 matches at 9 bases. Germline V gene data show CDR1 as SEHNR and CDR2 as FQNEAQ (reference sequence). CDR3 length: 16 amino acids. The J segment lost 5 bases and the V segment lost 5 bases, leaving 13 bases of the junction unmatched. As DNA, the CDR3 is TGTGCCAGCAGCAACGGGACAGGGTGGCGTTCGCACGAGCAGTACTTC. Protein: CASSNGTGWRSHEQYF.

The chain carries TRBV27 and TRBJ2-1; 7 nucleotides agree with TRBD2. Germline V gene lookup returns CDR1 MNHEY and CDR2 SMNVEV (reference sequence). The CDR3 sequence is 15 residues long. V lost 6 bases, J lost 3 bases, and 8 bases stayed unmatched. CDR3 protein: CASSRAGIFYNEQFF. The DNA of the CDR3 is TGTGCCAGCAGCCGAGCGGGAATATTCTACAATGAGCAGTTCTTC.

This clonotype came up a few times. The chain uses TRBV12-3 or TRBV12-4 and TRBJ2-6; 7 nucleotides agree with TRBD1. The CDR3 contains 14 residues. The J segment lost 2 bases and the V segment lost 7 bases, leaving 2 bases of the junction unmatched. The CDR3 DNA sequence: TGTGCCAGCAAAACAGGGGCTGGGGCCAACGTCCTGACTTTC. It translates to CASKTGAGANVLTF.

This clonotype was observed a handful of times. This sequence joins TRBV5-1 and TRBJ2-7; D gene ambiguous. The CDR3 runs to 15 residues. Germline V CDR1 and CDR2: SGHRS, YFSETQ. V lost 0 bases and J lost 0, with 10 bases in between. The DNA of the CDR3 is TGCGCCAGCAGCTTGGTTCCTAGAACCTCCTACGAGCAGTACTTC. Its protein product is CASSLVPRTSYEQYF. Drawing the rest from reference TRBV5-1 and TRBJ2-7, the complete variable domain is KAGVTQTPRYLIKTRGQQVTLSCSPISGHRSVSWYQQTPGQGLQFLFEYFSETQRNKGNFPGRFSGRQFSNSRSEMNVSTLELGDSALYLCASSLVPRTSYEQYFGPGTRLTVT.

V gene TRBV5-1 combines with J gene TRBJ2-1, with 14 bases lining up with TRBD2. The CDR3 runs 15 residues. With 3 bases clipped from V and 9 bases from J, the junction kept 5 bases outside the gene matches. Germline V CDR1 and CDR2: SGHRS, YFSETQ. The CDR3 DNA reads as TGCGCCAGCAGCTGGGGGACTAGCGGGAGTACTGAGCAGTTCTTC. This gives the protein CASSWGTSGSTEQFF.

This clonotype was counted a few times. The V call is TRBV7-9, the J call TRBJ2-3, with 8 bases fitting TRBD2. V shed 3 bases, J shed 5 bases, and the junction held 7 bases outside the gene matches. Per germline, CDR1 SEHNR and CDR2 FQNEAQ (reference sequence). The CDR3 has 15 residues. CDR3 in amino acids: CASSFLRGAVDTQYF. The CDR3 region has the DNA TGTGCCAGCAGCTTCCTGCGGGGGGCTGTAGATACGCAGTATTTT.

The rearrangement joins TRBV7-2 to TRBJ1-3, with D uncertain. This CDR3 spans 15 amino acids. The germline CDR1 and CDR2 sequences are SGHTA and FQGNSA. Trimming took off 7 bases at V and 0 bases at J, with 13 bases between the two ends. CDR3 loop: CASTSGLASGNTIYF. CDR3 nucleotides: TGTGCCAGCACCTCCGGCCTGGCCTCTGGAAACACCATATATTTT.

This clonotype was recorded a few times. The chain uses TRBV10-3 and TRBJ2-2; D is perhaps TRBD1 (5 bases). Trimming left V 8 bases short and J 5 bases short, with 15 bases between. CDR1 is ENHRY and CDR2 is SYGVKD in the germline V gene. CDR3 length equals 14 residues. CDR3: CAIADKGWTGELFF. CDR3 DNA sequence: TGTGCCATCGCCGACAAGGGGTGGACCGGGGAGCTGTTTTTT.

This clonotype showed up just a few times. The rearrangement joins TRBV15 to TRBJ2-7, with D possibly TRBD2 on 6 matching bases. The ends were cut back, 6 bases at V and 3 bases at J, with 15 bases in the middle. The CDR3 extends over 14 amino acids. In germline, CDR1 is LNHNV, CDR2 YYDKDF (reference sequence). This chain's CDR3 is CATSPGRRFYEQYF. CDR3 sequence (DNA): TGTGCCACCAGTCCGGGGAGGCGCTTCTACGAGCAGTACTTC.

The CDR3, as DNA: TGCGCCAGCAGCCAGGGACTACACGAGGAGCAGTTCTTC. This codes for CASSQGLHEEQFF. The rearrangement joins TRBV5-1 to TRBJ2-1; 7 positions match TRBD2. Trimming took 4 bases from V and 10 from J; bases not matched to a gene: 8. Germline values: CDR1 SGHRS, CDR2 YFSETQ. The CDR3 consists of 13 residues.

This chain joins TRBV28 and TRBJ1-4; 10 bases match TRBD1. V gave up 6 bases and J gave up 7 bases; unmatched junction bases: 5. The CDR3 spans 14 residues. The germline V gene has CDR1 MDHEN and CDR2 SYDVKM. CDR3 sequence (DNA): TGTGCCAGCAGATCCGGGACAGGGGCTGAAAAACTGTTTTTT. Encoded protein: CASRSGTGAEKLFF. The complete variable domain, with remaining parts taken from reference TRBV28 and TRBJ1-4, reads DVKVTQSSRYLVKRTGEKVFLECVQDMDHENMFWYRQDPGLGLRLIYFSYDVKMKEKGDIPEGYSVSREKKERFSLILESASTNQTSMYLCASRSGTGAEKLFFGSGTQLSVL.

The count of this clonotype is one. The rearrangement uses TRBV12-3 or TRBV12-4 and TRBJ2-3; D might be TRBD1 (6 bases). Trimming removed 7 bases from V and 1 base from J, with 18 bases in between. The CDR3 spans 16 residues. The CDR3 DNA sequence: TGTGCCAGCACCCCCCACAGGGTCCTCCGCACAGATACGCAGTATTTT. Protein product: CASTPHRVLRTDTQYF.

This clonotype turned up a few times. This chain links TRBV2 with TRBJ2-7; D may be TRBD2 (7 bases). V lost 2 bases, J lost 3 bases, and 20 bases lay in between. CDR3 size: 17 residues. Germline V gene data show CDR1 as SNHLY and CDR2 as FYNNEI. The CDR3 region is CASSESPRGGQLYEQYF. The CDR3 region has the DNA TGTGCCAGCAGTGAATCCCCTAGGGGGGGTCAGCTCTACGAGCAGTACTTC.

The count of this clonotype is one. The chain is built from TRBV20-1 and TRBJ2-5; TRBD1 aligns across 10 bases. Germline V gene data show CDR1 as DFQATT and CDR2 as SNEGSKA (reference sequence). This CDR3 region has 13 residues. The J segment lost 6 bases and the V segment lost 6 bases, leaving 7 bases of the junction unmatched. Here the CDR3 reads CSALEDRGKTQYF. The CDR3 DNA sequence: TGCAGTGCACTGGAGGACAGGGGGAAGACCCAGTACTTC.

This clonotype was found a few times. This chain joins TRBV7-2 and TRBJ2-5; 9 bases are a match to TRBD2. The germline gives CDR1 SGHTA, CDR2 FQGNSA. This CDR3 has 16 amino acids. V was pared by 3 bases and J by 1 base, with 6 bases of the junction left unmatched. CDR3 DNA sequence: TGTGCCAGCAGCTTGGTGGGACTAGCCCCCCAAGAGACCCAGTACTTC. Translated, it gives CASSLVGLAPQETQYF.

This clonotype showed up just a few times. CDR3 sequence reads: CASSQAEQFTDTQYF. CDR3 nucleotide sequence: TGTGCCAGCAGCCAAGCCGAACAGTTCACAGATACGCAGTATTTT. The rearrangement uses TRBV4-2 and TRBJ2-3, with D hard to call. Trimming removed 1 base at V and 2 bases at J, with 10 bases between. The CDR3 has 15 residues. Germline assignment: CDR1 LGHNA and CDR2 YNFKEQ.

This chain links TRBV5-1 with TRBJ2-1; no reliable D call. The CDR3 consists of 11 residues. The germline V gene encodes CDR1 SGHRS and CDR2 YFSETQ. Trimming removed 3 bases from V and 8 bases from J, with 6 bases in between. CDR3 sequence (DNA): TGCGCCAGCAGCTGGCGCGATGAGCAGTTCTTC. Translating it yields CASSWRDEQFF.

As DNA, the CDR3 is TGTGCCAGCAGTTTAAATGGAAGGTTCGACAAAAACATTCAGTACTTC. This encodes CASSLNGRFDKNIQYF. The chain uses TRBV12-3 or TRBV12-4 and TRBJ2-4; no firm D call. V lost 2 bases and J lost 3, with 14 bases in between. The CDR3 length is 16 residues.

This clonotype came up a few times. The rearrangement joins TRBV4-2 to TRBJ2-1, with TRBD2 matching 9 bases. From germline, CDR1 is LGHNA and CDR2 YNFKEQ. The length of the CDR3 is 17 residues. Unmatched junction bases numbered 12, after V lost 3 bases and J lost 6 bases. CDR3 loop: CASSQFPLAGNFNEQFF. CDR3 nucleotide sequence: TGTGCCAGCAGCCAGTTCCCCCTAGCGGGGAACTTCAATGAGCAGTTCTTC.

This clonotype was seen a few times. The chain uses TRBV10-3 and TRBJ2-7, with TRBD2 identical over 10 bases. The germline gives CDR1 ENHRY, CDR2 SYGVKD. V lost 0 bases to trimming and J lost 3 bases; unmatched junction nucleotides: 2. The CDR3 is 15 amino acids. DNA for the CDR3: TGTGCCATCAGTGAGTCGCTAGCGGGAGTCTACGAGCAGTACTTC. Its protein is CAISESLAGVYEQYF.

This clonotype appeared a few times. The CDR3 nucleotides are TGTGCCAGCAGCCAAGAATGGGGGGCGCGGTCCTACAATGAGCAGTTCTTC. Translated, it gives CASSQEWGARSYNEQFF. The J gene is TRBJ2-1, the V gene TRBV3-1; D is perhaps TRBD1 or TRBD2 (6 bases each). The CDR3 sequence is 17 residues long. Germline V gives CDR1 LGHDT, CDR2 YNNKEL (reference sequence). The V end was cut by 0 bases, the J end by 1 base, with 13 bases between.

This chain connects TRBV12-3 or TRBV12-4 to TRBJ2-5; 9 bases are a match to TRBD2. Trimming took 3 bases from V and 3 from J; bases not matched to a gene: 5. The CDR3 is 15 amino acids. The CDR3 sequence: CASSLLAGSEETQYF. The CDR3, as DNA: TGTGCCAGCAGTTTGCTAGCGGGGTCCGAAGAGACCCAGTACTTC.

The table lists this clonotype with a few counts. The J gene is TRBJ2-1, the V gene TRBV6-2 or TRBV6-3, with TRBD2 matching 7 bases. The V gene's germline CDR1 is MNHEY and CDR2 SVGEGT. J was trimmed by 9 bases and V by 6 bases; bases with no gene match: 20. The CDR3 is 17 residues long. CDR3 nucleotide sequence: TGTGCCAGCAGAAATCACTTTGCGGGAGTATTCGTCAGTGAGCAGTTCTTC. It yields the protein CASRNHFAGVFVSEQFF.

The chain is built from TRBV6-2 or TRBV6-3 and TRBJ2-1; 9 positions match TRBD1. The V and J ends lost 4 bases and 0 bases, in that order; junction bases with no gene match: 25. This CDR3 comprises 23 residues. The germline V gene encodes CDR1 MNHEY and CDR2 SVGEGT. As DNA, the CDR3 is TGTGCCAGCAGTTCCCCGGGACAGGGTCCACTTGGTCTTAACCCTACCTCCTACAATGAGCAGTTCTTC. Its translation is CASSSPGQGPLGLNPTSYNEQFF.

This clonotype was seen a handful of times. The gene calls are TRBV28 and TRBJ1-1; D is unresolved. The CDR3 spans 15 residues. V lost 3 bases, J lost 3 bases, and 14 bases lay in between. Germline values: CDR1 MDHEN, CDR2 SYDVKM. This CDR3 reads CASSLIEMYYTEAFF. For the CDR3, the DNA is TGTGCCAGCAGTTTGATTGAGATGTATTACACTGAAGCTTTCTTT.

The chain links TRBV12-3 or TRBV12-4 to TRBJ2-3; no clear D gene. The CDR3 is 14 residues long. V lost 1 base and J 2 bases, leaving 7 bases between the germline ends. The CDR3 DNA sequence: TGTGCCAGCAGTTTAGGAGAGAACACAGATACGCAGTATTTT. It is translated as CASSLGENTDTQYF.